This T cell receptor (beta chain) was observed in a study of lung T cells in sarcoidosis with Löfgren's syndrome. Study context: CD4+ T cells build up in sarcoidosis bronchoalveolar lavage fluid.

This clonotype was observed a handful of times. Per germline, CDR1 SGHTA and CDR2 FQGNSA. The CDR3 is 15 residues long. The ends were cut back, 7 bases at V and 2 bases at J, with 16 bases in the middle. TCRdb reprocessed the reads with MiXCR, giving one entry per CDR3 protein. The data hold roughly 63,000 distinct CDR3 sequences, with 21% observed a single time. Sequences were obtained from CD4+ T cells from PBMCs. The rearrangement links TRBV7-2 to TRBJ2-3; maybe TRBD1 (7 bases). The sequence was obtained from a human donor with sarcoidosis (Löfgren's syndrome or another form), or a control subject (not recorded which). This CDR3 reads CASTAGQKITDTQYF. In DNA, the CDR3 is TGTGCCAGCACCGCGGGACAGAAGATCACAGATACGCAGTATTTT.